This paragraph covers one T cell receptor (beta chain) sequence. The data are from a study of blood T cell repertoires in COVID-19. Overall study context: Acute and convalescent COVID-19 samples came from the United States, Italy and Spain. The cDNA or gDNA used as material had been derived from T cells, B-cell-depleted T cells, or PBMCs.

V dropped 5 bases and J dropped 2 bases, with 13 bases sitting between them. The CDR3 runs 14 residues. Germline V CDR1 and CDR2: SQVTM, ANQGSEA. Original data processing: Reference gene primers were amplified, and this amplification served to estimate nucleated cell counts. TCRdb's table, derived via immunoSEQ multiplex PCR, lists solely in-frame clones and lacks some. The V and J calls and clone size are taken from that table; D and trimming were inferred from the DNA. Of about 240,000 clones listed, just under 85% are singletons. The chain employs TRBV29-1 and TRBJ1-5, with a tentative D call TRBD1 (5 bases). The specimen sequenced was peripheral blood. The receptor's source is a woman older than 75 with acute or convalescent COVID-19. CDR3 in amino acids: CSVWGGKGNQPQHF. CDR3 in DNA: TGCAGCGTTTGGGGGGGGAAAGGCAATCAGCCCCAGCATTTT. Drawing the rest from reference TRBV29-1 and TRBJ1-5, the complete variable domain is SAVISQKPSRDICQRGTSLTIQCQVDSQVTMMFWYRQQPGQSLTLIATANQGSEATYESGFVIDKFPISRPNLTFSTLTVSNMSPEDSSIYLCSVWGGKGNQPQHFGDGTRLSIL.